A selection of T cell receptor beta chains follows, all from one sample in a study of blood T cells in healthy people across ages. One entry per CDR3 protein results from TCRdb running MiXCR on the 5' RACE reads. The sample consists of hundreds of thousands of distinct CDR3 sequences, 40% to 65% of them appearing once. Sequenced material: blood. The receptors come from a man older than 75 in good health. Both conserved end residues are part of each CDR3. D genes are given only for firm matches. Size tells how often a clone was seen (once, few, many) or the class of an expanded clone, and some rows leave it out.

>TRBV7-9|NA|NA|TRBJ2-6
TGTGCCAGCAGCCCCGCGCCCGGCTCTGGGGCCAACGTCCTGACTTTC
CASSPAPGSGANVLTF
>TRBV29-1|TRBD2|NA|TRBJ2-7
TGCAGCGTTGACCGGGGGGATAAGGACGAGCAGTACTTC
CSVDRGDKDEQYF
>TRBV29-1|TRBD1|many|TRBJ2-5
TGCAGCGTTGATAGAGGGGGCGAGACCCAGTACTTC
CSVDRGGETQYF
>TRBV20-1|TRBD1|NA|TRBJ1-5
TGCAGTGCTTTGACAGGGGCCGATCAGCCCCAGCATTTT
CSALTGADQPQHF
>TRBV7-3|NA|NA|TRBJ2-1
TGTGCCAGCAGCTTAAACGGGATAGAGCAGTTCTTC
CASSLNGIEQFF
>TRBV6-1|TRBD1|NA|TRBJ2-2
TGTGCCAGCAGGCCCACGGGTCAGGGGGCGAACACCGGGGAGCTGTTTTTT
CASRPTGQGANTGELFF
>TRBV28|NA|NA|TRBJ2-2
TGTGCCAGCAGTTTATTATCCGGGGAGCTGTTTTTT
CASSLLSGELFF
>TRBV24-1|TRBD1|few|TRBJ1-1
TGTGCCACCAGTGACCGAACAGGGGGGAGAACTGAAGCTTTCTTT
CATSDRTGGRTEAFF
>TRBV20-1|NA|NA|TRBJ2-1
TGCAGTGCTACGGGGGTTTACAATGAGCAGTTCTTC
CSATGVYNEQFF
>TRBV9|TRBD1|NA|TRBJ2-7
TGTGCCAGCAGCGTAGGGTTAGGGGGCAAGTCTTCCTACAATGAGCAGTACTTC
CASSVGLGGKSSYNEQYF
>TRBV28|NA|NA|TRBJ2-7
TGTGCCAGCAGTTTAGTCCAGGGCTTAAGTTACGAGCAGTACTTC
CASSLVQGLSYEQYF
>TRBV12-3/TRBV12-4|TRBD1|once|TRBJ2-7
TGTGCCAGCAGTTTTCGCGGACAGGGGAGCGAGCAGTACTTC
CASSFRGQGSEQYF
>TRBV5-1|TRBD1|NA|TRBJ2-1
TGCGCCAGCAGCGAAGGGACAGGGAGGGAGCAGTTCTTC
CASSEGTGREQFF
>TRBV10-3|NA|NA|TRBJ2-1
TGTGCCATCAGTGAGTCAGGAATGGCAGAGCAGTTCTTC
CAISESGMAEQFF
>TRBV20-1|TRBD1|NA|TRBJ2-5
TGCAGTGCTAGAGATCTCAGGGGGCGCCCACAAGAGACCCAGTACTTC
CSARDLRGRPQETQYF
>TRBV5-5|NA|NA|TRBJ2-1
TGTGCCAGCAGCTTGGCCCTGGCGTTCGAGCAGTTCTTC
CASSLALAFEQFF
>TRBV6-2/TRBV6-3|TRBD2|NA|TRBJ2-5
TGTGCCAGCAGTTACTCGACTAGCGGCGGGGCAATTGAGCAGTACTTC
CASSYSTSGGAIEQYF
>TRBV3-1|TRBD1|few|TRBJ2-1
TGTGCCAGCAGCCACTGGGACAGGGGGCGCAATGAGCAGTTCTTC
CASSHWDRGRNEQFF
>TRBV5-1|TRBD2|NA|TRBJ2-7
TGCGCCAGCAGCTGGGGGGGTAGCGGAGACTACGAGCAGTACTTC
CASSWGGSGDYEQYF
>TRBV12-3/TRBV12-4|NA|NA|TRBJ1-4
TGTGCCAGCAGTCCCCGTGAAGGGCCGATCTCTAATGAAAAACTGTTTTTT
CASSPREGPISNEKLFF
>TRBV20-1|NA|few|TRBJ2-7
TGCAGTGCTAGAGACTCGACGCAGGGCCCCGAGCAGTACTTC
CSARDSTQGPEQYF
>TRBV11-1|NA|NA|TRBJ2-5
TGTGCCAGCAGCTTAGCACGTGGGAGCGGAGAGAGGGTGGAGACCCAGTACTTC
CASSLARGSGERVETQYF
>TRBV18|NA|NA|TRBJ2-4
TGTGCCAGCTCACCCCAGCCGGTCGGGGCAGACATTCAGTACTTC
CASSPQPVGADIQYF
>TRBV7-9|NA|NA|TRBJ2-7
TGTGCCAGCCAGCCGGGGAGGAGCTCCTACGAGCAGTACTTC
CASQPGRSSYEQYF
>TRBV20-1|NA|NA|TRBJ1-2
TGCAGTGCTACCCCGAACGAGGGGAGGAAAGGCTACACCTTC
CSATPNEGRKGYTF
>TRBV20-1|NA|few|TRBJ1-5
TGCAGTGCCTCGGACAGCGGGGGTAATCAGCCCCAGCATTTT
CSASDSGGNQPQHF
>TRBV5-1|TRBD1|few|TRBJ2-1
TGCGGAACCAGGGGGCAGATTACCGACAATGAGCAGTTCTTC
CGTRGQITDNEQFF
>TRBV6-5|NA|few|TRBJ2-5
TGTGCCAGCAGTTACCGGCTCGGGAAGACCCAGTACTTC
CASSYRLGKTQYF
>TRBV2|TRBD1|NA|TRBJ2-6
TGTGCCAGCAGTGGAACCCGGGACAGAGGAGGCTCTGGGGCCAACGTCCTGACTTTC
CASSGTRDRGGSGANVLTF
>TRBV28|TRBD2|NA|TRBJ2-7
TGTGCCAGCAGTTCACGGACTAGCGGGAGTTGTTACGAGCAGTACTTC
CASSSRTSGSCYEQYF
>TRBV5-6|NA|NA|TRBJ1-2
TGTGCCAGCAGCTTGTCCCAGGCACTCCAGATTGGCTACACCTTC
CASSLSQALQIGYTF
>TRBV4-1|NA|few|TRBJ1-2
TGCGCCAGCAGCCAGGAGAGGATCTATGGCTACACCTTC
CASSQERIYGYTF
>TRBV20-1|NA|NA|TRBJ2-2
TGCAGTGCTAGTGGAGGGCTAGCGAACACCGGGGAGCTGTTTTTT
CSASGGLANTGELFF
>TRBV9|TRBD2|NA|TRBJ2-3
TGTGCCAGCAGCTCGAGCGGGGGGGATACGCAGTATTTT
CASSSSGGDTQYF
>TRBV29-1|NA|NA|TRBJ2-5
TGCAGCGTTTTGAGGGGATCCGAGACCCAGTACTTC
CSVLRGSETQYF
>TRBV28|TRBD2|NA|TRBJ2-3
TGTGCCAGCCTTAGCGGGGGCGACACAGATACGCAGTATTTT
CASLSGGDTDTQYF
>TRBV28|NA|many|TRBJ2-4
TGTGCCAGCAGTTTACAAGGGCAGCGACTGACAAACATTCAGTACTTC
CASSLQGQRLTNIQYF
>TRBV28|NA|NA|TRBJ1-6
TGTGCCAGCAGTCCCTCAGGAGGGTATAATTCACCCCTCCACTTT
CASSPSGGYNSPLHF
>TRBV6-1|NA|NA|TRBJ1-2
TGTGCCAGCAGTTCGGGCGGCGAGGACTATGGCTACACCTTC
CASSSGGEDYGYTF
>TRBV20-1|NA|NA|TRBJ2-1
TGCAGTGCTAATCCAGATTTCAAAAGAGACCTGCCCTCCCAAAATGAGCAGTTCTTC
CSANPDFKRDLPSQNEQFF
>TRBV6-2/TRBV6-3|NA|NA|TRBJ1-5
TGTGCCAGCAGTTCCCGACGGGTCAATCAGCCCCAGCATTTT
CASSSRRVNQPQHF
>TRBV20-1|TRBD2|few|TRBJ2-7
TGCAGTGCTAGAGATCTTTTGGACTCTAGCGGGAGGGCCTACGAGCAGTACTTC
CSARDLLDSSGRAYEQYF
>TRBV18|NA|NA|TRBJ2-1
TGTGCCAGCTCACCAATAGCGGATGAGCAGTTCTTC
CASSPIADEQFF
>TRBV11-3|TRBD2|NA|TRBJ2-3
TGTGCCAGCAGCTTGGACGGCGGGAGTGGGGATACGCAGTATTTT
CASSLDGGSGDTQYF
>TRBV7-2|NA|few|TRBJ2-7
TGTGCCAGCAGCCTAGCCCCGAGTAACTCCTACGAGCAGTACTTC
CASSLAPSNSYEQYF
>TRBV28|NA|NA|TRBJ2-3
TGTGCCAGCGGGGCTCCAGGGGAGTGGACAGATACGCAGTATTTT
CASGAPGEWTDTQYF
>TRBV3-1|NA|NA|TRBJ2-5
TGTGCCAGCAGGGCGGGCTTGTTAGAGACCCAGTACTTC
CASRAGLLETQYF
>TRBV11-1|TRBD1|many|TRBJ2-7
TGTGCCAGCAGCGTATTGTCCGGGACAGGGGGCTTCAAGTCCTACGAGCAGTACTTC
CASSVLSGTGGFKSYEQYF
>TRBV25-1|TRBD1|NA|TRBJ2-5
TGTGCCAGCAGTGGACACAGGGGTTACCAAGAGACCCAGTACTTC
CASSGHRGYQETQYF
>TRBV7-8|TRBD2|NA|TRBJ2-1
TGTGCCAGCAGCTTAAACCCGTCGGGACTAGCTGGTGAGCAGTTCTTC
CASSLNPSGLAGEQFF
>TRBV14|NA|many|TRBJ2-1
TGTGCCAGCAGTCACTACGATGAGCAGTTCTTC
CASSHYDEQFF
>TRBV12-3/TRBV12-4|NA|NA|TRBJ2-5
TGTACCAGCAGCCCCCCCCGACTAGTTGCGCCCCAGACCCAGTACTTC
CTSSPPRLVAPQTQYF
>TRBV20-1|NA|NA|TRBJ2-1
TGCAGTGCCCCCATCACAGCGGCCTCATACAATGAGCAGTTCTTC
CSAPITAASYNEQFF
>TRBV28|NA|few|TRBJ2-7
TGTGCCAGCAGTGCCCCATGGGGCGGGAACGAGCAGTACTTC
CASSAPWGGNEQYF